A selection of T cell receptor beta chains follows, all from one sample in a study of brain metastases from non-small cell lung cancer. Assay: immunoSEQ multiplex PCR; the TCRdb copy retains only in-frame clones and omits some. Of some 1,500 clones listed, over 80% are singletons. The sample comprised tumor-adjacent normal tissue. These receptors all stem from a donor aged 40 or over with non-small cell lung cancer. Both conserved end residues are part of each CDR3. The D gene is left open where the match is weak. Expanded clones get a size class; other rows say once, few or many, or leave the size out.

abundance,j_gene,d_gene,v_gene,CDR3nt,CDR3aa
NA,TRBJ2-5,TRBD1,TRBV5-6,TGTGCCAGCAGCTTGGTAGACAGGGGGCGAGGGTGGACCCAGTACTTC,CASSLVDRGRGWTQYF
NA,TRBJ1-2,NA,TRBV5-4,TGTGCCAGCAGCACAGAAGTTTATGGCTACACCTTC,CASSTEVYGYTF
NA,TRBJ1-1,TRBD1,TRBV19,TGTGCCAGTAGTACCACGGGACAGTTGAACACTGAAGCTTTCTTT,CASSTTGQLNTEAFF
once,TRBJ1-3,NA,TRBV4-1,TGCGCCAGCAGCCAAGACGGTTACTCTGGAAACACCATATATTTT,CASSQDGYSGNTIYF
once,TRBJ1-1,NA,TRBV18,TGTGCCAGCTCACCGGGATTAATGAACACTGAAGCTTTCTTT,CASSPGLMNTEAFF
NA,TRBJ2-2,NA,TRBV19,TGTGCCAGTAGTATAGTGGGGGCGAACACCGGGGAGCTGTTTTTT,CASSIVGANTGELFF
NA,TRBJ1-2,TRBD1,TRBV28,TGTGCCAGCGCTTGGGCGGGGGACAGTCAAAACTATGGCTACACCTTC,CASAWAGDSQNYGYTF
few,TRBJ1-1,NA,TRBV2,TGTGCCAGCAGTGGAGGGGATGGCACTGAAGCTTTCTTT,CASSGGDGTEAFF
NA,TRBJ2-7,NA,TRBV7-9,TGTGCCAGCAGCTTAACGCAGTACGAGCAGTACTTC,CASSLTQYEQYF
NA,TRBJ2-7,NA,TRBV21-1,TGTGCCAGTCGGACAGGGGGCCAAGGGGACGAGCAGTACTTC,CASRTGGQGDEQYF
NA,TRBJ1-1,NA,TRBV28,TGTGCCAGCAGTTTATCCGGGGGCTCCACTGAAGCTTTCTTT,CASSLSGGSTEAFF
NA,TRBJ1-2,NA,TRBV7-9,TGTGCCAGCAGCGAGGACAGTCCCAATGGCTACACCTTC,CASSEDSPNGYTF
few,TRBJ2-2,NA,TRBV7-3,TGTGCCAGCAGCCAGGGGCCCTACACCGGGGAGCTGTTTTTT,CASSQGPYTGELFF
few,TRBJ1-2,NA,TRBV21-1,TGTGCCAGCAGCAACGGGCAGGGCCCTAACTATGGCTACACCTTC,CASSNGQGPNYGYTF
NA,TRBJ1-2,NA,TRBV27,TGTGCCAGCAGTTCCGGGCCTCAGGGCTATGGCTACACCTTC,CASSSGPQGYGYTF
NA,TRBJ2-2,NA,TRBV27,TGTGCCAGCAGTTTATCAGGAAACACCGGGGAGCTGTTTTTT,CASSLSGNTGELFF
large,TRBJ1-1,NA,TRBV19,TGTGCCAGTAAAAACACGAACACTGAAGCTTTCTTT,CASKNTNTEAFF
NA,TRBJ1-5,TRBD1,TRBV3-1/TRBV3-2,TGTGCCAGCAGCCAGGGACAGCTCAATAGCAATCAGCCCCAGCATTTT,CASSQGQLNSNQPQHF
NA,TRBJ2-2,NA,TRBV19,TGTGCCAGTAGTACTCCACAAGGGATATACACCGGGGAGCTGTTTTTT,CASSTPQGIYTGELFF
NA,TRBJ2-3,TRBD2,TRBV18,TGTGCCAGCTCACCACCCTCTAGCGGGGGGAAAACAGATACGCAGTATTTT,CASSPPSSGGKTDTQYF
few,TRBJ2-3,NA,TRBV21-1,TGTGCCAGCAGCACCCTGACAGGGATGGGCACAGATACGCAGTATTTT,CASSTLTGMGTDTQYF
NA,TRBJ1-1,NA,TRBV6-6,TGTGCCAACAGTTACGGCAACACTGAAGCTTTCTTT,CANSYGNTEAFF
NA,TRBJ2-1,NA,TRBV5-1,TGCGCCAGCAGCTTGGAATTGGGGGGCAACAATGAGCAGTTCTTC,CASSLELGGNNEQFF
NA,TRBJ2-1,TRBD1,TRBV11-3,TGTGCCAGCAGCTTCTCGCCGACAGGGTATGAGCAGTTCTTC,CASSFSPTGYEQFF
NA,TRBJ2-5,TRBD2,TRBV5-8,TGTGCCAGCAGCGGAGCGGGGGGAGGAAAGACCCAGTACTTC,CASSGAGGGKTQYF
NA,TRBJ2-1,TRBD1,TRBV5-1,TGCGCCAGCAGGAACCCATTGGACAGGGGCGTTAGGGAGCAGTTCTTC,CASRNPLDRGVREQFF
NA,TRBJ2-5,NA,TRBV12-3/TRBV12-4,TGTGCCAGCAGTCCGGAACAAGAGACCCAGTACTTC,CASSPEQETQYF
NA,TRBJ1-2,NA,TRBV19,TGTGCCAGTAGTATTTCGGGATCTAAGGCTGGTGGCTACACCTTC,CASSISGSKAGGYTF
NA,TRBJ2-5,NA,TRBV3-1/TRBV3-2,TGTGCCAGCAGCCAAGAAGCCCTCGACAGTCCCCAGGGGGAGACCCAGTACTTC,CASSQEALDSPQGETQYF
few,TRBJ1-2,NA,TRBV10-3,TGTGCCATCGCGGCAAGCCTCTATGGCTACACCTTC,CAIAASLYGYTF
NA,TRBJ1-5,TRBD1,TRBV5-8,TGTGCCAGCAGCTTGGACAGGGGAGGTTGGAATCAGCCCCAGCATTTT,CASSLDRGGWNQPQHF
NA,TRBJ2-6,NA,TRBV5-6,TGTGCCAGCAGCCCCGTTGGCTCTGGGGCCAACGTCCTGACTTTC,CASSPVGSGANVLTF
NA,TRBJ1-2,TRBD1,TRBV4-2,TGTGCCAGCAGCCCGCAATGGACAGGATCTTGGGGCTACACCTTC,CASSPQWTGSWGYTF
NA,TRBJ1-5,NA,TRBV4-3,TGCGCCAGCAGCCAAGAACGAACGCCGGGACGCGCCAATCAGCCCCAGCATTTT,CASSQERTPGRANQPQHF
NA,TRBJ1-6,NA,TRBV6-5,TGTGCCAGCACCAGGGTAGGGAATAATTCACCCCTCCACTTT,CASTRVGNNSPLHF
few,TRBJ1-5,NA,TRBV6-5,TGTGCCACCCGACAGTGGACCGGCAATCAGCCCCAGCATTTT,CATRQWTGNQPQHF
NA,TRBJ2-6,TRBD1,TRBV15,TGTGCCACCAGCGGACCCGGGACAGGCTTATCGTCTGGGGCCAACGTCCTGACTTTC,CATSGPGTGLSSGANVLTF
NA,TRBJ1-2,TRBD1,TRBV7-2,TGTGCCAGCAGCTCCTCCGGGACAGGGGCCTATGGCTACACCTTC,CASSSSGTGAYGYTF
NA,TRBJ2-1,TRBD2,TRBV7-3,TGTGCCAGCAAGCGGGACTCGGCAGGGAATGAGCAGTTCTTC,CASKRDSAGNEQFF
NA,TRBJ2-3,NA,TRBV9,TGTGCCAGCAGCGTAGAAGATACGCAGTATTTT,CASSVEDTQYF
once,TRBJ1-6,NA,TRBV4-2,TGTGCCAGCAGCCAGGCCCCCGACAGCGGCGATTCACCCCTCCACTTT,CASSQAPDSGDSPLHF
NA,TRBJ2-2,TRBD1,TRBV18,TGTGCCAGCTCACAGCCGGGGACAGGGGACACCGGGGAGCTGTTTTTT,CASSQPGTGDTGELFF
NA,TRBJ1-1,NA,TRBV9,TGTGCCAGCAGCGTAGCAGTGAACACTGAAGCTTTCTTT,CASSVAVNTEAFF
few,TRBJ1-6,NA,TRBV9,TGTGCCAGCAGCGCCAGCGGGAGGGCAGGGGATTGGAATTCACCCCTCCACTTT,CASSASGRAGDWNSPLHF
NA,TRBJ2-5,TRBD1,TRBV6-1,TGTGCCAGCAGTGAGAACAGGGGCCAAGAGACCCAGTACTTC,CASSENRGQETQYF